This T cell receptor (beta chain) was sequenced in a study of blood T cell repertoires in COVID-19. TCRdb keeps only in-frame clones here, not all; method: immunoSEQ multiplex PCR. The table records fewer than 400,000 clones, 80% to 90% of them present only once. There are 15 residues in the CDR3. Germline CDR1 reads MNHEY; CDR2 reads SMNVEV (reference sequence). The V gene end was trimmed by 4 bases and the J gene end by 4 bases; junction bases not matched to a gene: 3. What was sequenced was PBMCs or T cells enriched from blood (not recorded which). The TCR was taken from a young man who had recovered from COVID-19. V is TRBV27 and J is TRBJ1-5; TRBD1 agrees at 11 bases. In DNA, the CDR3 is TGTGCCAGCAGTTCCGGGACAGGGGGTAATCAGCCCCAGCATTTT. It specifies CASSSGTGGNQPQHF.